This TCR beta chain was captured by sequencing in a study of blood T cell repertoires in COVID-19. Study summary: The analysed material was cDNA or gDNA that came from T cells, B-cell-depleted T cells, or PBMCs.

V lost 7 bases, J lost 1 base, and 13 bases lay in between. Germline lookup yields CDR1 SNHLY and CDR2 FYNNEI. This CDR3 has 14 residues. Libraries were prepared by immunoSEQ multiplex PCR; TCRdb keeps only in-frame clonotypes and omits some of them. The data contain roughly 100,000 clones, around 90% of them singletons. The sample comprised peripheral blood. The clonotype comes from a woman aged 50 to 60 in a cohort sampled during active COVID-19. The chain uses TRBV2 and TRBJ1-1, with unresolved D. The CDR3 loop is CASTSAGGNTEAFF. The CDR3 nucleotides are TGTGCCAGCACCTCCGCTGGAGGGAACACTGAAGCTTTCTTT.